Here is one TCR beta chain with its context. Its antigen is undetermined. This sample was taken from a study of T cell responses to AZD1222 COVID-19 vaccine. Study-wide points: A rise in Spike-specific TCR breadth and depth followed two AZD1222 doses. Donors in the cohort were predominantly white British and more often female, and clonal diversity was possibly underestimated.

This CDR3 contains 15 residues. Germline V CDR1 and CDR2: LNHDA, SQIVND (reference sequence). Trimming shortened V by 5 bases and J by 5 bases, and 13 bases separated the two germline ends. Data came from immunoSEQ multiplex PCR; TCRdb stores just in-frame clones and leaves some out. The data contain 110,000 or so clones, approximately 90% of them singletons. The clonotype was recovered from an adult in good health. Sequencing used peripheral blood, obtained on day 0 of AZD1222 vaccination. The chain links TRBV19 to TRBJ1-6; possible D gene TRBD1, 6 bases. CDR3 nucleotides: TGTGCCAGTAGTCCGCCGGACAGAAATAATTCACCCCTCCACTTT. This translates into CASSPPDRNNSPLHF.